The 23 T cell receptor beta chains below all came from one sample that was sequenced in a study of spatial heterogeneity in lung cancer. TCRdb analysed the 5' RACE reads with MiXCR anew, one entry per CDR3 protein. The table has about 38,000 distinct CDR3 sequences, roughly 7.8% seen once. Time point reported: blood at routine non-recurrence follow-up after resection. The specimen was PBMCs, collected at follow-up. The receptors stem from a male donor with early-stage non-small cell lung cancer.

At least ten counts were recorded for this clonotype. The chain has TRBV25-1 and TRBJ2-3, with a weak D call TRBD1 (7 bases). Trimming removed 7 bases from V and 2 bases from J, with 13 bases in between. The germline gives CDR1 MGHDK, CDR2 SYGVNS. The CDR3 has 14 residues. The CDR3 sequence is CASMGGTATDTQYF. For the CDR3, the DNA is TGTGCCAGCATGGGCGGGACAGCCACAGATACGCAGTATTTT.

This clonotype was detected ten times or more. This chain connects TRBV12-3 or TRBV12-4 to TRBJ1-2, with D possibly being TRBD1 (6 bases). The CDR3 loop spans 15 amino acids. V dropped 11 bases and J dropped 4 bases, with 23 bases sitting between them. The CDR3 coding sequence is TGTGCCGCGGGGGCGGACGGATCCTTTGGCTATGGCTACACCTTC. Amino acid sequence: CAAGADGSFGYGYTF.

At least ten counts were recorded for this clonotype. This sequence joins TRBV11-3 and TRBJ2-1; either TRBD1 or TRBD2 may fit D (5 bases each). This CDR3 has 16 residues. In germline, CDR1 is SGHNT, CDR2 YENEEA. Deletions cut 4 bases from V and 4 bases from J, with 17 bases between. CDR3 sequence: CASSSSTGTRYNEQFF. The CDR3 DNA sequence: TGTGCCAGCAGCTCTTCTACCGGGACGAGATACAATGAGCAGTTCTTC.

The table lists this clonotype with a few counts. The V gene is TRBV19, the J gene TRBJ2-2; D uncertain. Trimming left V 6 bases short and J 1 base short, with 15 bases between. Germline CDR1 LNHDA, CDR2 SQIVND (reference sequence). The CDR3 runs 16 residues. The CDR3 DNA is TGTGCCAGTAGAGATCGGCAGAACTGGAACACCGGGGAGCTGTTTTTT. Translation: CASRDRQNWNTGELFF.

This clonotype has at least ten counts. The CDR3 protein is CASSQGTDQETQYF. The CDR3 DNA is TGTGCCAGCAGCCAAGGGACGGACCAAGAGACCCAGTACTTC. J is TRBJ2-5 and V is TRBV3-1; D unclear. Germline loops: CDR1 LGHDT, CDR2 YNNKEL (reference sequence). This CDR3 has 14 residues. The V end was cut by 1 base, the J end by 0 bases, with 6 bases between.

The table lists this clonotype with many counts. CDR3 sequence (DNA): TGCGCCAGCAGCCCCACGGTCGGGACAGGGGGAGATACGCAGTATTTT. This gives the protein CASSPTVGTGGDTQYF. This chain links TRBV5-1 with TRBJ2-3, with 11 bases matching TRBD1. Germline V gene lookup returns CDR1 SGHRS and CDR2 YFSETQ. With V trimmed by 4 bases and J by 5 bases, 9 bases remained unmatched. The CDR3 totals 16 residues.

There are many counts of this clonotype. V and J are TRBV20-1 and TRBJ1-1; 7 bases fit TRBD1. Germline CDR1 DFQATT, CDR2 SNEGSKA (reference sequence). The CDR3 runs to 12 residues. The CDR3 is CRGQGGITEAFF. CDR3 in DNA: TGCAGAGGGCAGGGGGGGATTACTGAAGCTTTCTTT.

This clonotype was recorded at least ten times. The V gene is TRBV18, the J gene TRBJ1-2, with a tentative D call TRBD1 (5 bases). The CDR3 loop spans 15 amino acids. Germline CDR1 and CDR2: KGHSH and LQKENI. Trimming took off 3 bases at V and 0 bases at J, with 11 bases between the two ends. The CDR3 region has the DNA TGTGCCAGCTCACCCTCGACAGAAGCTAACTATGGCTACACCTTC. Residues: CASSPSTEANYGYTF.

This clonotype was found many times. The DNA of the CDR3 is TGCGCCAGCAGCGCCGGGACTAGCGGGGTCCAAGAAGAGACCCAGTACTTC. Translated, it gives CASSAGTSGVQEETQYF. The rearrangement links TRBV5-1 to TRBJ2-5; 13 bases line up with TRBD2. The CDR3 is made up of 17 amino acids. From germline, CDR1 is SGHRS and CDR2 YFSETQ. V dropped 4 bases and J dropped 3; count of bases not matched to a gene: 9.

This clonotype has at least ten counts. The rearrangement uses TRBV2 and TRBJ2-1, with D perhaps assigned TRBD1 or TRBD2 (6 bases each). The V gene lost 4 bases and the J gene lost 4 bases, with 11 bases spanning the gap. This CDR3 region has 14 residues. The germline V gene has CDR1 SNHLY and CDR2 FYNNEI. DNA of the CDR3: TGTGCCAGCAGTGTTCTAGGGGGGTACAATGAGCAGTTCTTC. Residues: CASSVLGGYNEQFF.

This clonotype has a count of ten or more. The chain joins TRBV5-5 to TRBJ2-3; D ambiguous. Trimming took 0 bases from V and 2 from J, leaving 10 bases between them. Germline values: CDR1 SGHKS, CDR2 YYEKEE (reference sequence). The CDR3 sequence is 15 residues long. CDR3 protein: CASSLGSLHTDTQYF. The CDR3 DNA sequence: TGTGCCAGCAGCTTGGGCAGCCTTCACACAGATACGCAGTATTTT.

This clonotype was observed a handful of times. The chain recombines TRBV11-2 with TRBJ2-1; no reliable D call. Deletions cut 3 bases from V and 6 bases from J, with 18 bases between. Germline loops: CDR1 SGHAT, CDR2 FQNNGV. The CDR3 runs to 16 residues. The CDR3 DNA is TGTGCCAGCAGCTTTATTTTCGACTCCACGACCAATGAGCAGTTCTTC. Translated: CASSFIFDSTTNEQFF.

This clonotype was seen at least ten times. The chain recombines TRBV6-5 with TRBJ2-7; TRBD1 aligns across 9 bases. This CDR3 region has 16 residues. V shed 5 bases, J shed 2 bases, and the junction held 10 bases outside the gene matches. From germline, CDR1 is MNHEY and CDR2 SVGAGI. The CDR3 DNA sequence: TGTGCCAGCAGTCCACCCCCGGGACAGGGAGCCTACGAGCAGTACTTC. Encoded protein: CASSPPPGQGAYEQYF.

About this clonotype: A much larger clone differs by one base, so this may be a read error. The chain has TRBV2 and TRBJ2-2; the D is unclear. CDR3 length: 12 amino acids. Germline assignment: CDR1 SNHLY and CDR2 FYNNEI. The CDR3 coding sequence is TGTGTCAGCAAGGACCCCGGCGGGGAGCTGTTTTTT. Protein product: CVSKDPGGELFF. Full variable domain (rest looked up from reference TRBV2 and TRBJ2-2): EPEVTQTPSHQVTQMGQEVILRCVPISNHLYFYWYRQILGQKVEFLVSFYNNEISEKSEIFDDQFSVERPDGSNFTLKIRSTKLEDSAMYFCVSKDPGGELFFGEGSRLTVL.

In its sample, this clonotype was seen many times. The chain has TRBV7-9 and TRBJ1-4; 7 bases line up with TRBD1. Trimming cost V 6 bases and J 0 bases; bases outside gene matches: 7. This CDR3 is built from 16 residues. CDR1 SEHNR and CDR2 FQNEAQ come from the germline V gene (reference sequence). CDR3 amino acids: CASRPGTATTNEKLFF. CDR3 bases: TGTGCCAGCAGACCCGGGACAGCAACAACTAATGAAAAACTGTTTTTT.

The chain joins TRBV7-9 to TRBJ2-3; 10 nucleotides match TRBD1. Trimming removed 1 base from V and 4 bases from J; junction bases left unmatched: 2. The CDR3 is 15 amino acids. Germline V CDR1 and CDR2: SEHNR, FQNEAQ (reference sequence). CDR3 region: CASSLVTGGADTQYF. CDR3 nucleotides: TGTGCCAGCAGCTTAGTGACAGGGGGCGCAGATACGCAGTATTTT.

The sample holds many counts of this clonotype. The chain uses TRBV18 and TRBJ2-7; TRBD1 is a possible D gene (5 bases). Trimming stripped 6 bases from V and 5 bases from J, with 11 bases between. Per the germline V gene, CDR1 is KGHSH and CDR2 is LQKENI. The CDR3 covers 12 residues. CDR3 nucleotide sequence: TGTGCCAGCTCCCTTTGGGGCCACGAGCAGTACTTC. This gives the protein CASSLWGHEQYF.

The J gene is TRBJ1-1, the V gene TRBV4-1; D is ambiguous. The CDR3 length is 12 residues. The germline CDR1 and CDR2 sequences are MGHRA and YSYEKL. Trimming took off 0 bases at V and 11 bases at J, with 10 bases between the two ends. The CDR3 sequence is CASSQEGLLAFF. The CDR3 region has the DNA TGCGCCAGCAGCCAAGAAGGCCTCCTCGCTTTCTTT.

This clonotype was seen repeatedly, ten times or more. The rearrangement joins TRBV7-9 to TRBJ1-1; a possible D gene is TRBD1 (5 bases). Between the trimmed V and J ends, which lost 4 bases and 10 bases, there was a span of 13 bases. Looked up from germline, CDR1 is SEHNR and CDR2 is FQNEAQ (reference sequence). The CDR3 extends over 12 amino acids. CDR3 residues: CASSSLDQGAFF. CDR3 sequence (DNA): TGTGCCAGCAGCTCCCTAGACCAGGGAGCTTTCTTT. Using reference TRBV7-9 and TRBJ1-1 for the parts outside the CDR3, the full variable domain is DTGVSQNPRHKITKRGQNVTFRCDPISEHNRLYWYRQTLGQGPEFLTYFQNEAQLEKSRLLSDRFSAERPKGSFSTLEIQRTEQGDSAMYLCASSSLDQGAFFGQGTRLTVV.

This clonotype was recorded many times. The rearrangement uses TRBV6-5 and TRBJ1-5; TRBD1 agrees at 7 bases. J was trimmed by 4 bases and V by 5 bases; bases with no gene match: 5. Germline-derived CDR1 and CDR2 are MNHEY and SVGAGI. This CDR3 is built from 14 residues. CDR3 in amino acids: CASSDDRENQPQHF. The CDR3 DNA reads as TGTGCCAGCAGTGACGACAGGGAGAATCAGCCCCAGCATTTT.

The chain uses TRBV6-5 and TRBJ1-3; D is perhaps TRBD1 (6 bases). Germline V gene sequence: CDR1 MNHEY, CDR2 SVGAGI. The CDR3 consists of 18 residues. The V gene lost 0 bases and the J gene lost 2 bases, with 17 bases spanning the gap. The CDR3 coding sequence is TGTGCCAGCAGTTACTCGTTTCTGAGTGGGGGCCCTGGAAACACCATATATTTT. As protein: CASSYSFLSGGPGNTIYF.

The J gene is TRBJ2-3, the V gene TRBV3-1, with D possibly matching TRBD2 (5 bases). The CDR3 extends over 11 amino acids. CDR1 is LGHDT, CDR2 YNNKEL, per germline (reference sequence). Between the trimmed V and J ends, which lost 8 bases and 6 bases, there was a span of 9 bases. CDR3 protein: CASQRGDTQYF. The CDR3 region has the DNA TGTGCCAGCCAACGAGGGGATACGCAGTATTTT.

The table lists this clonotype with a few counts. The rearrangement links TRBV19 to TRBJ1-5; no definite D call. The V and J ends lost 3 bases and 11 bases respectively, with 14 bases between them. The CDR3 sequence is 13 residues long. Germline V lookup: CDR1 LNHDA, CDR2 SQIVND (reference sequence). The CDR3 DNA reads TGTGCCAGTAGTATCTCGCCCCGAGCGGCCCAGCATTTT. It is translated as CASSISPRAAQHF.